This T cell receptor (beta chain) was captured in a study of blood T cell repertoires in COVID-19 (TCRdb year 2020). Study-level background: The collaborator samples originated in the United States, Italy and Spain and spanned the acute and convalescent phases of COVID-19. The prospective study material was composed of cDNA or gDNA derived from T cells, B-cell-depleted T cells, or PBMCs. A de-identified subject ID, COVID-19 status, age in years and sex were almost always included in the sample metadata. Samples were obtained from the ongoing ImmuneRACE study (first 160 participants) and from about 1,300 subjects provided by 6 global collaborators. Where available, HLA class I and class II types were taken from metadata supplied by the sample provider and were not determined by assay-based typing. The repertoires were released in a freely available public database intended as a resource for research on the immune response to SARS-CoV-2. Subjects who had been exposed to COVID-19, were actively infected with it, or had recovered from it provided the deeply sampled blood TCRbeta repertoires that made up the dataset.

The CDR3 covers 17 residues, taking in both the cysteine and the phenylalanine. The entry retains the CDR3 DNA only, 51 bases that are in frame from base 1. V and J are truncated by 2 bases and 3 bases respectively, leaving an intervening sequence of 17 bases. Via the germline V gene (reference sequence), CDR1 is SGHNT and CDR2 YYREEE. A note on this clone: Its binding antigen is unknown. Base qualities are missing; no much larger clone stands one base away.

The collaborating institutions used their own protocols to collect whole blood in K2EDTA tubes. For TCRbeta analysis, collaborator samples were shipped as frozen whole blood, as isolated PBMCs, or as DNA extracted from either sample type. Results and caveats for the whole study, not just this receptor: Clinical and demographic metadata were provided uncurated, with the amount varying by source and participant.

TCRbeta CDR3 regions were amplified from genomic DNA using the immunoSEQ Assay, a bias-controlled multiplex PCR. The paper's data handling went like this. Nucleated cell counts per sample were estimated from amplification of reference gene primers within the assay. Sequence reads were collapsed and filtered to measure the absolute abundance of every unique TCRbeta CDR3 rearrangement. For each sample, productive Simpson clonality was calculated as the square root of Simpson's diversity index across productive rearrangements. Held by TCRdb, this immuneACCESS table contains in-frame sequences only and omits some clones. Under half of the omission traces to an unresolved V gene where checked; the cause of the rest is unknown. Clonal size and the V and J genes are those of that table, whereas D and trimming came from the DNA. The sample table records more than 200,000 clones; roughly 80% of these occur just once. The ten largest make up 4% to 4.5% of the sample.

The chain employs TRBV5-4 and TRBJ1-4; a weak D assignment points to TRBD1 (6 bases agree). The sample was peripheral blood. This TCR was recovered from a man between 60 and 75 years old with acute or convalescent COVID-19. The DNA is TGTGCCAGCAGCTTAAGGGGGGGCGCGGATTCTAATGAAAAACTGTTTTTT. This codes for CASSLRGGADSNEKLFF.